This T cell receptor beta chain was recovered during a study of T cells in localized non-small cell lung cancer. Sequenced by immunoSEQ multiplex PCR; TCRdb stores in-frame clones only, minus some. The sample holds 52,000 or so clones, over 80% seen once. As to this clone: Its antigen is currently unknown.

Trimming left V 4 bases short and J 2 bases short, with 15 bases between. The CDR3 is 15 residues long. The germline gives CDR1 LGHNA, CDR2 YNFKEQ. Whole-study results and caveats: Appearance in adjacent lung was seen for a median 57 of the top 100 tumor clones. Heterogeneity remains possible, as sequencing covered one tumor region only. Those with higher blood T cell density had longer overall survival.

The specimen was peripheral blood mononuclear cells, collected before any cancer treatment. This TCR was recovered from a man aged 40 to 70 with stage III lung adenocarcinoma. The chain is built from TRBV4-2 and TRBJ2-7, with D perhaps being TRBD1 or TRBD2 (8 bases each). In DNA form, the CDR3 reads TGTGCCAGCAGCCCCGGGGGGGACAGGACCTACGAGCAGTACTTC. Its protein product is CASSPGGDRTYEQYF.